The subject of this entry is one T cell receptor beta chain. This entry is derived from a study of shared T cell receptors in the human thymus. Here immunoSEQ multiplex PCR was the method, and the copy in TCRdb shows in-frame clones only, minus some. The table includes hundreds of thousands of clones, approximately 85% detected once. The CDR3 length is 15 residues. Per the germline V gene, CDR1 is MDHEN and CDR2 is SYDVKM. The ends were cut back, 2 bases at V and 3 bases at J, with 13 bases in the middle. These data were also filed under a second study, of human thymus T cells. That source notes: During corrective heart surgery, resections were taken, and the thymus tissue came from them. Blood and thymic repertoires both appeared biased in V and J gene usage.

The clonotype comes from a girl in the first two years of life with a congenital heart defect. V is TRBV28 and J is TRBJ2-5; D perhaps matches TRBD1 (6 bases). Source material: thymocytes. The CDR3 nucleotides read TGTGCCAGCAGTTTAACCTGGGGGCCCGAAGAGACCCAGTACTTC. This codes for CASSLTWGPEETQYF. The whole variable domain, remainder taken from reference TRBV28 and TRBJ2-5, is DVKVTQSSRYLVKRTGEKVFLECVQDMDHENMFWYRQDPGLGLRLIYFSYDVKMKEKGDIPEGYSVSREKKERFSLILESASTNQTSMYLCASSLTWGPEETQYFGPGTRLLVL.